The 20 T cell receptor beta chains below were found in one sample sequenced in a study of blood T cells in healthy people across ages. Using a J-beta primer mix together with a sample-barcoded 5' primer, a second PCR was run for about 7 to 12 cycles. MiXCR was run by TCRdb on the 5' RACE reads, yielding one entry per CDR3 protein. The data show roughly 900,000 distinct CDR3 sequences, under 35% seen once. The sample comprised blood. These receptors were collected from a woman older than 75 in good health.

This clonotype has at least ten counts. J is TRBJ2-5 and V is TRBV29-1; D unclear. Germline V gives CDR1 SQVTM, CDR2 ANQGSEA. The length of the CDR3 is 12 residues. Trimming removed 1 base from V and 5 bases from J, with 8 bases in between. The CDR3 nucleotides read TGCAGCGTTGAAGGGGGTTGGGAGACCCAGTACTTC. This sequence encodes CSVEGGWETQYF.

This clonotype appeared many times. V gene TRBV4-1 combines with J gene TRBJ2-5, with 14 bases aligning to TRBD2. Germline V gives CDR1 MGHRA, CDR2 YSYEKL. CDR3 size: 18 residues. Unmatched junction bases numbered 11, after V lost 4 bases and J lost 4 bases. In DNA form, the CDR3 reads TGCGCCAGCAGCCGACTGCCCGGACTAGCGGGGGGACGAGAGACCCAGTACTTC. Translated: CASSRLPGLAGGRETQYF.

This clonotype showed up just a few times. The rearrangement uses TRBV7-9 and TRBJ2-3; D is possibly TRBD1 or TRBD2 (5 bases each). Deletions cut 0 bases from V and 0 bases from J, with 13 bases between. Per the germline V gene, CDR1 is SEHNR and CDR2 is FQNEAQ (reference sequence). This CDR3 is 17 amino acids long. CDR3 region: CASSLAKTGPSTDTQYF. In nucleotides, the CDR3 is TGTGCCAGCAGCTTAGCGAAGACGGGGCCTAGCACAGATACGCAGTATTTT.

A note on this clonotype: One base away lies a much larger clone, so this may be a sequencing read error. V usage is TRBV5-4 and J usage is TRBJ2-1, with 8 bases matching TRBD2. The J call is doubtful: the DNA matches TRBJ2-7 better. The CDR3 runs to 14 residues. CDR1 and CDR2 from the germline V gene are SGHNT and YYREEE (reference sequence). CDR3 bases: TGTGCCATCCCCGGGGGGGCGTTGGATAATGAGCAGTACTTC. Translated: CAIPGGALDNEQYF.

This chain joins TRBV10-3 and TRBJ1-3; 8 bases match TRBD1. Germline V gene sequence: CDR1 ENHRY, CDR2 SYGVKD. Trimming at V came to 5 bases and at J to 2 bases, leaving 5 bases not matched to a gene. The CDR3 runs 15 residues. The CDR3 DNA reads as TGTGCCATCAGTCGGGACAGGTCGACTGGAAACACCATATATTTT. This gives the protein CAISRDRSTGNTIYF.

This clonotype was counted many times. The chain employs TRBV11-2 and TRBJ2-7, with 9 bases lining up with TRBD2. The CDR3 length is 14 residues. Trimming removed 3 bases from V and 2 bases from J; junction bases left unmatched: 2. CDR1 SGHAT and CDR2 FQNNGV come from the germline V gene. DNA for the CDR3: TGTGCCAGCAGCTTGGTAGCGGGGGCCTACGAGCAGTACTTC. It yields the protein CASSLVAGAYEQYF.

Only a few counts were recorded for this clonotype. A single base separates this from a much larger clone, so it may be a read error. The gene calls are TRBV24-1 and TRBJ2-7, with 7 bases identical to TRBD1. The junction had 18 bases not matched to a gene; V was cut back by 0 bases and J by 2 bases. The CDR3 is 20 residues long. In germline, CDR1 is KGHDR, CDR2 SFDVKD. The CDR3 coding sequence is TGTGCCACCAGTGATTTGCCGGCCATTCGGGACAGAATCATGGCCTACGAGCAGTACTTC. It specifies CATSDLPAIRDRIMAYEQYF.

This clonotype was found many times. V is TRBV10-2 and J is TRBJ2-7; D is possibly TRBD2 (5 bases). The CDR3 is made up of 14 amino acids. V was cut by 6 bases and J by 7 bases, with 19 bases left in between. CDR1 is WSHSY and CDR2 is SAAADI in the germline V gene. CDR3 protein: CASRGLAGGNEQYF. The CDR3 DNA is TGCGCCAGCAGAGGGTTGGCGGGTGGAAATGAGCAGTACTTC.

Note on this clonotype: A much larger clone differs by one base, so this may be a read error. The genes are TRBV5-1 and TRBJ2-2; 8 bases line up with TRBD1. Germline CDR1 is SGHRS and CDR2 is YFSETQ. This CDR3 is 19 amino acids long. CDR3 nucleotide sequence: TGCGCCAGCAGCTTGGTGGCGTCGTCAAGGGACAGGAACACCGGGGAGCGGTTTTTT. Translating it yields CASSLVASSRDRNTGERFF.

Points on this clonotype: One end of the junction fails to match germline, which may point to a read error. V usage is TRBV6-5 and J usage is TRBJ2-6; TRBD1 is a possible D gene (5 bases). CDR3 length: 16 residues. Germline-derived CDR1 and CDR2 are MNHEY and SVGAGI. The CDR3 protein is CASRSTGETGANVPTF. In DNA, the CDR3 is TGTGCCAGCAGATCCACCGGTGAAACTGGGGCCAACGTCCCGACTTTC.

This clonotype was detected a few times. This clone may be a read error of a much larger clone one base away. The rearrangement links TRBV29-1 to TRBJ2-7; possible D gene TRBD2, 6 bases. The germline V gene encodes CDR1 SQVTM and CDR2 ANQGSEA. The CDR3 totals 14 residues. V lost 3 bases to trimming and J lost 7 bases, with 19 bases between them. CDR3 in amino acids: CSVERSWRGNEQYF. CDR3 in DNA: TGCAGCGTTGAGCGGTCCTGGAGGGGCAATGAGCAGTACTTC.

This clonotype has just a few counts. The chain is built from TRBV18 and TRBJ2-5, with 7 nucleotides matching TRBD1. Per germline, CDR1 KGHSH and CDR2 LQKENI. V shed 4 bases and J 4 bases; nucleotides not matched to a gene: 6. The CDR3 contains 14 residues. The CDR3 DNA follows: TGTGCCAGCTCACTACGGGACAGTCGAGAGACCCAGTACTTC. Translation: CASSLRDSRETQYF.

This clonotype turned up a few times. The chain employs TRBV19 and TRBJ2-5, with D possibly TRBD2 on 5 matching bases. V lost 3 bases to trimming and J lost 3 bases, with 11 bases between them. The CDR3 totals 14 residues. The germline gives CDR1 LNHDA, CDR2 SQIVND (reference sequence). The CDR3 sequence is CASSMAPGEETQYF. The CDR3 nucleotides read TGTGCCAGTAGTATGGCGCCCGGGGAAGAGACCCAGTACTTC. Supplemented by reference TRBV19 and TRBJ2-5, the full variable domain reads DGGITQSPKYLFRKEGQNVTLSCEQNLNHDAMYWYRQDPGQGLRLIYYSQIVNDFQKGDIAEGYSVSREKKESFPLTVTSAQKNPTAFYLCASSMAPGEETQYFGPGTRLLVL.

About this clonotype: A much more abundant neighbour one base away suggests this may be a read error. The rearrangement uses TRBV29-1 and TRBJ2-7, with D possibly called TRBD1 or TRBD2 (6 bases each). The germline gives CDR1 SQVTM, CDR2 ANQGSEA. The CDR3 spans 15 residues. The V gene lost 1 base and the J gene lost 2 bases, with 15 bases spanning the gap. The CDR3 sequence: CSVEVGGISTYEQYF. CDR3 bases: TGCAGCGTTGAAGTAGGGGGGATTTCCACCTACGAGCAGTACTTC.

The chain links TRBV24-1 to TRBJ2-1; 8 nucleotides align to TRBD1. The V and J ends lost 0 bases and 7 bases, in that order; junction bases with no gene match: 7. Germline CDR1 and CDR2: KGHDR and SFDVKD. The CDR3 sequence is 16 residues long. The CDR3 is CATSDLLGTGLNEQFF. In DNA, the CDR3 is TGTGCCACCAGTGATTTGCTGGGGACAGGACTTAATGAGCAGTTCTTC.

This clonotype came up many times. The chain recombines TRBV7-9 with TRBJ2-5; D gene unclear. The germline gives CDR1 SEHNR, CDR2 FQNEAQ (reference sequence). The CDR3 is 16 amino acids. V shed 5 bases and J shed 5 bases, with 21 bases lying between them. CDR3 sequence reads: CASSPTKSSRSETQYF. The CDR3 nucleotides are TGTGCCAGCAGCCCTACAAAGAGTAGCAGGAGTGAGACCCAGTACTTC.

Worth noting for this clonotype: A much larger clone differs from this one at a single base, so this may be a read error. This chain links TRBV5-5 with TRBJ1-4; no reliable D call. CDR3 length: 13 amino acids. From germline, CDR1 is SGHKS and CDR2 YYEKEE (reference sequence). With 4 bases removed from V and 12 bases from J, the gap between germline ends came to 16 bases. Here the CDR3 reads CASSHPRSEELFF. The CDR3 DNA sequence: TGTGCCAGCAGCCACCCCCGGAGCGAAGAACTGTTTTTT.

There are many counts of this clonotype. The genes are TRBV20-1 and TRBJ2-7; no clear D. The CDR3 extends over 11 amino acids. Germline V lookup: CDR1 DFQATT, CDR2 SNEGSKA (reference sequence). V lost 3 bases to trimming and J lost 1 base, with 4 bases between them. CDR3 in amino acids: CSASRSYEQYF. The CDR3 nucleotides read TGCAGTGCTAGTAGATCCTACGAGCAGTACTTC.

The V and J genes are TRBV10-1 and TRBJ2-1; 10 bases align to TRBD1. This CDR3 is built from 18 residues. The germline V gene encodes CDR1 WNHNN and CDR2 SYGVQD (reference sequence). The trim removed 6 bases at V and 0 bases at J, leaving 11 bases unmatched. The CDR3 reads CASSLLNRTGGSYNEQFF. The CDR3 DNA reads TGCGCCAGCAGCTTACTTAACCGGACAGGGGGCTCCTACAATGAGCAGTTCTTC.

The V call is TRBV7-2, the J call TRBJ2-2; D unclear. This CDR3 contains 15 residues. Germline V gene data show CDR1 as SGHTA and CDR2 as FQGNSA. Trimming left V 2 bases short and J 2 bases short, with 9 bases between. The CDR3: CASSLYDGNTGELFF. The CDR3 DNA reads TGTGCCAGCAGCTTATATGACGGAAACACCGGGGAGCTGTTTTTT.